Described below is a single TCR beta chain sequence and its context. The sample comes from a study of blood T cell repertoires in COVID-19. The overall study: COVID-19 samples, acute and convalescent, were from the United States, Italy and Spain. T cells, B-cell-depleted T cells, or PBMCs supplied cDNA or gDNA.

How the authors handled the data: Cell counts per sample came from amplifying reference gene primers. Method: immunoSEQ multiplex PCR; TCRdb's copy keeps in-frame clones and lacks some. V, J and clone size are taken as reported in that table, and D and trimming were inferred from the DNA itself. The data contain about 170,000 clones, 86% of them singletons. Deletions cut 7 bases from V and 5 bases from J, with 27 bases between. CDR3 length: 17 amino acids. From germline, CDR1 is MNHNY and CDR2 SVGAGI (reference sequence). This receptor was taken from a woman of 80 years or more in a cohort sampled during active or convalescent COVID-19. The sequenced sample was peripheral blood. The gene calls are TRBV6-6 and TRBJ2-7; D perhaps matches TRBD1 (7 bases). The CDR3 sequence is CASIRGPWDSSRHEQYF. The CDR3 nucleotides are TGTGCCAGCATTCGGGGGCCCTGGGACAGCTCTAGACACGAGCAGTACTTC.